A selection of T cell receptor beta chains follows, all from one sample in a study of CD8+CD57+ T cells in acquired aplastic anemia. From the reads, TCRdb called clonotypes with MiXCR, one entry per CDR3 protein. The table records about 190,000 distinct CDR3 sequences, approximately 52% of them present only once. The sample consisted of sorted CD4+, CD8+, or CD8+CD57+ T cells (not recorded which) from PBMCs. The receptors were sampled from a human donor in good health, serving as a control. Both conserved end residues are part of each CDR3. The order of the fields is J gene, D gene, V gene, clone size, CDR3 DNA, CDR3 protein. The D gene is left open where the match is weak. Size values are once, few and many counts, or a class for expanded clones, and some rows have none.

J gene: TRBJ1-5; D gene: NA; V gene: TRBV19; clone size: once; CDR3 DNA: TGTGCCAGTAGGCGGACCAACACAGATAGCAATCAGCCCCAGCATTTT; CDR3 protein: CASRRTNTDSNQPQHF
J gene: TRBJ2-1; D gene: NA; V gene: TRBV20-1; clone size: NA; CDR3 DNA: TGCAGTGCAGAAGGTGGCCGGGTTCACAATGAGCAGTTCTTC; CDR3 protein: CSAEGGRVHNEQFF
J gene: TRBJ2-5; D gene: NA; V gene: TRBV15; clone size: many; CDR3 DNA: TGTGCCACCAGCAGAGATAGGATCGGAACAGTCCTGAAGTACTTC; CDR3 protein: CATSRDRIGTVLKYF
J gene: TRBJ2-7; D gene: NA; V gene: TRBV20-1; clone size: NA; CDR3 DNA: TGCGGTGCGGAGAGGGGGGGCGAGCAGTACTTC; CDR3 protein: CGAERGGEQYF
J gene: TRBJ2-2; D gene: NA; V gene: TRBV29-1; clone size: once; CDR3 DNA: TGCAGCGTTGAAAGGTTCGTCACCGGGGAGCTGTTTTTT; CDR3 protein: CSVERFVTGELFF
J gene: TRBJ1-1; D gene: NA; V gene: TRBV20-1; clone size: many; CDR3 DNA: TGCAGTGCCACCAACCCTTACGCCGGGAACACTGAAGCTTTCTTT; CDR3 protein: CSATNPYAGNTEAFF
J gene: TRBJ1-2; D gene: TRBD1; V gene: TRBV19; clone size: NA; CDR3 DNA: TGTGCCAGTAGTATCCCGGGACAGGGCTATGGCTACACCTTC; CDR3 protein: CASSIPGQGYGYTF
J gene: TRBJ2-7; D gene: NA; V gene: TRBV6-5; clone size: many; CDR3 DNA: TGTGGAGTGAGGAAAACAGGGTTAACCTACGAGCAGTACTTC; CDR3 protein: CGVRKTGLTYEQYF
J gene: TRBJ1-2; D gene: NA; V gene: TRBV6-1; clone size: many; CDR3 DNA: TGTGCCAGCAGTGCACAGGATAGACTTGATGGCTACACCTTC; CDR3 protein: CASSAQDRLDGYTF
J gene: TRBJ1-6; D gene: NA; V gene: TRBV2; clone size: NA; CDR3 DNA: TGTGCCAGCAGCCAAGGATGGGAAAATTCACCCCTCCACTTT; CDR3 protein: CASSQGWENSPLHF
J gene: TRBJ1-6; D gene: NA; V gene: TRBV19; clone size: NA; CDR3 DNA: TGTGCCAGTAGTATAGAGGTTGGTTCACCCCTCCACTTT; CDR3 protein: CASSIEVGSPLHF
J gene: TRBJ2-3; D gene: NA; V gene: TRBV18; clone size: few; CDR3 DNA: TGTGCCAGCTCACCACCGATCCGCACAGATACGCAGTATTTT; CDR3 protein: CASSPPIRTDTQYF
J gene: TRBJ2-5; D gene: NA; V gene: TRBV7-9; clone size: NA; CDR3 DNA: TGTGCCAGCAGCTTAACCCGACTAGTAGAGACCCAGTACTTC; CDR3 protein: CASSLTRLVETQYF
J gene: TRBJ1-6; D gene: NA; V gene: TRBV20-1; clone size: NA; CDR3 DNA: TGCAGTGCCCAGACAGAATTGTTCGATTCACCCCTCCACTTT; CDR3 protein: CSAQTELFDSPLHF
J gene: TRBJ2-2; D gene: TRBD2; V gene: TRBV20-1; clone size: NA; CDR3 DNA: TGCAGTGCTAGCCCCGGACTAGCGGGGGGACCCGGGGAGCTGTTTTTT; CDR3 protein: CSASPGLAGGPGELFF
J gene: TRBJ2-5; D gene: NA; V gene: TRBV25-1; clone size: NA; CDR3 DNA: TGTGCCAGCAGCGCAACTGGGAAGGACCAGGGGTGGACCCAGTACTTC; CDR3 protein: CASSATGKDQGWTQYF
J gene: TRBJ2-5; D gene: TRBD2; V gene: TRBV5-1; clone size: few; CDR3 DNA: TGCGCCAGCAGCCCCCGGACTAGCGGGGAGGGTGAGACCCAGTACTTC; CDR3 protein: CASSPRTSGEGETQYF
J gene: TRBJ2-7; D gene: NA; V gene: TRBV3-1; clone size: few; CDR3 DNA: TGTGCCAGCAGCCAAGGAGGGGGGGGTACCTACGAGCAGTACTTC; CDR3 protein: CASSQGGGGTYEQYF
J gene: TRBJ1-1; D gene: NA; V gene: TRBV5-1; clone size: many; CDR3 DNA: TGCGCCAGCAGCTTGGGGCCAGGGCAGGGGTTCTTCGCTTTCTTT; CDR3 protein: CASSLGPGQGFFAFF
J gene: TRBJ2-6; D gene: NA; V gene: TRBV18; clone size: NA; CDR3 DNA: TGTGCCAGCTCAGGCGGGACAAATTCCTCTGGGGCCAACGTCCTGACTTTC; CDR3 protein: CASSGGTNSSGANVLTF
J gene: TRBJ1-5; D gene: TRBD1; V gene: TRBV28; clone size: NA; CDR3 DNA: TGTGCCAGCAGTTTAGGATTGAGGGGGACAGGGGGTTCTTGGCAGCCCCAGCATTTT; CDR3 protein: CASSLGLRGTGGSWQPQHF
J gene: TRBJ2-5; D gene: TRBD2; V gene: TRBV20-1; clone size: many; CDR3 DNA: TGCAGTGCTAGACCCGGAGGGAGGGTTCAAGAGACCCAGTACTTC; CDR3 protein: CSARPGGRVQETQYF
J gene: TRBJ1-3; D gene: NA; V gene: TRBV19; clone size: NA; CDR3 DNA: TGTGCCAGTAGTATACCCGGGACACTTGGAAACACCATATATTTT; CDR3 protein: CASSIPGTLGNTIYF
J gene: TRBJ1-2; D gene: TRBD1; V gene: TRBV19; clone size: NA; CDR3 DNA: TGTGCCAGTAGTATCCCCGGGACAGGGGGCGGCTACACCTTC; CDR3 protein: CASSIPGTGGGYTF
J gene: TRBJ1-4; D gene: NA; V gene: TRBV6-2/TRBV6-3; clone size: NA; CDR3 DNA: TGTGCCAGCAGTAAAGGACAGTTTCGCCGAAATGAAAAACTGTTTTTT; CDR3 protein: CASSKGQFRRNEKLFF
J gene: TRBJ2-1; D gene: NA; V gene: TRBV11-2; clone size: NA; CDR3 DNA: TGTGCCAGCGGGGAGGGGGCAGGGGGCTTCTACAATGAGCAGTTCTTC; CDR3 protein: CASGEGAGGFYNEQFF
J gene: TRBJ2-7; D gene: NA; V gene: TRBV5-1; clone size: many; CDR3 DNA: TGCGCCAGCAAAATGATGGACAGCTCCTACGAGCAGTACTTC; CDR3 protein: CASKMMDSSYEQYF
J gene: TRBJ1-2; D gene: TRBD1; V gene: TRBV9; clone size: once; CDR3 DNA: TGTGCCAGCAGCGTAGACAGGGGAAACTATGGCTACACCTTC; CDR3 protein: CASSVDRGNYGYTF
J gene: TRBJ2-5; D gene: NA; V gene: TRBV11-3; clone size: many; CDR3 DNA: TGTGCCAGCAGCTCTGGCGGCAACCAAGAGACCCAGTACTTC; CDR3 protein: CASSSGGNQETQYF
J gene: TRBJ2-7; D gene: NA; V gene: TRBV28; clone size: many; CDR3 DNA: TGTGCCAGCAAGGAGGGGACCTACGAGCAGTACTTC; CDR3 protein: CASKEGTYEQYF
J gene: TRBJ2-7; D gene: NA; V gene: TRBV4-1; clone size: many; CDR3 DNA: TGCGCCAGCAGCCAAGGGGGGTACTCCTACGAGCAGTACTTC; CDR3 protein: CASSQGGYSYEQYF
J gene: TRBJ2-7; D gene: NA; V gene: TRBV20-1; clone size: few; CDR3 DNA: TGCAGTGCTAGAGTCCAGGGGAGCTACGAGCAGTACTTC; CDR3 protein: CSARVQGSYEQYF
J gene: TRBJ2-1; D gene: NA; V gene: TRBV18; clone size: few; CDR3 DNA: TGTGCCAGCTCACCACCGGTCAACAATGAGCAGTTCTTC; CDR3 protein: CASSPPVNNEQFF
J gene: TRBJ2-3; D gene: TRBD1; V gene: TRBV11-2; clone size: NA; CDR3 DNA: TGTGCCAGCAGCCCACGGGACAGGGCCACAGATACGCAGTATTTT; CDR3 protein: CASSPRDRATDTQYF